The present TCR beta chain was sequenced within a study of chemoradiotherapy in HPV16-positive cancers. On this clone itself: What it binds is unknown.

Study conclusions and caveats: Better recurrence-free survival went with HPV-responsive T-cell expansion in HPV16-positive patients.

CDR3 length: 17 amino acids. Clones were read by immunoSEQ multiplex PCR, and TCRdb kept only the in-frame ones, dropping some. The sample consists of roughly 70,000 clones, 88% of them appearing once. The origin of this receptor is a human donor with HPV-associated anogenital cancer. The sample in question was blood, obtained from a patient who underwent chemoradiotherapy. The V and J genes are TRBV21-1 and TRBJ2-7; the table gives TRBD2 as D, unverified against the DNA. TRBV21-1 is designated a pseudogene. This CDR3 is CASSTLRELAGGKEQYF. The CDR3 DNA follows: TGTGCCAGCAGCACCCTCCGAGAGCTAGCGGGAGGCAAGGAGCAGTACTTC.